These 22 T cell receptor beta chains share one sample of origin, sequenced in a study of T cell responses to AZD1222 COVID-19 vaccine. Some clones are missing from TCRdb's copy, which holds only in-frame ones; the method was immunoSEQ multiplex PCR. The table lists more than 150,000 clones, more than 85% of them singletons. The sample in question was peripheral blood, obtained 28 days after the second AZD1222 dose. Source of these receptors: an adult who received the AZD1222 COVID-19 vaccine.

V gene TRBV19 combines with J gene TRBJ2-5; tentatively, D is TRBD2 (5 bases). The CDR3 extends over 15 amino acids. Trimming removed 2 bases from V and 9 bases from J, with 19 bases in between. From germline, CDR1 is LNHDA and CDR2 SQIVND (reference sequence). The CDR3 bases are TGTGCCAGTAGTATATCGCGGGCCGAGATTGTGTCCCAGTACTTC. It specifies CASSISRAEIVSQYF. Using reference TRBV19 and TRBJ2-5 for the parts outside the CDR3, the full variable domain is DGGITQSPKYLFRKEGQNVTLSCEQNLNHDAMYWYRQDPGQGLRLIYYSQIVNDFQKGDIAEGYSVSREKKESFPLTVTSAQKNPTAFYLCASSISRAEIVSQYFGPGTRLLVL.

The rearrangement joins TRBV20-1 to TRBJ1-4; TRBD1 matches 11 bases. Germline V gene lookup returns CDR1 DFQATT and CDR2 SNEGSKA (reference sequence). Losses at the gene ends were 3 bases for V and 5 bases for J; bases not matched to a gene: 5. This CDR3 is built from 15 residues. CDR3 amino acids: CSASNRDRGNEKLFF. The DNA for the CDR3 is TGCAGTGCTAGTAACCGGGACAGGGGGAATGAAAAACTGTTTTTT.

The gene calls are TRBV6-1 and TRBJ2-1; 7 bases line up with TRBD2. The CDR3 has 15 amino acids. Looked up from germline, CDR1 is MNHNS and CDR2 is SASEGT. V trimming: 3 bases; J trimming: 7 bases; junction bases outside the gene matches: 9. The CDR3 sequence: CASSETPGGLNEQFF. CDR3 nucleotide sequence: TGTGCCAGCAGTGAGACCCCCGGGGGGTTGAATGAGCAGTTCTTC.

This clone occurred once. The chain is built from TRBV28 and TRBJ1-4; perhaps TRBD1 as D (5 bases). CDR1 and CDR2 from the germline V gene are MDHEN and SYDVKM. V was clipped by 3 bases and J by 6 bases, with 11 bases between them. The CDR3 is 14 residues long. The CDR3 loop is CASSLTAWDEKLFF. The DNA for the CDR3 is TGTGCCAGCAGTTTGACAGCCTGGGATGAAAAACTGTTTTTT.

This clone was detected only once. V usage is TRBV2 and J usage is TRBJ2-7; no definite D call. Germline V lookup: CDR1 SNHLY, CDR2 FYNNEI. V was cut by 7 bases and J by 0 bases, with 19 bases left in between. The length of the CDR3 is 16 residues. The CDR3, as DNA: TGTGCCAGCAAAGGGTCCCCGGTCCCTAGCTCCTACGAGCAGTACTTC. Protein sequence: CASKGSPVPSSYEQYF.

The chain couples TRBV27 to TRBJ1-2, with a possible D match to TRBD1 (6 bases). There are 12 residues in the CDR3. V shed 10 bases and J shed 6 bases, with 15 bases lying between them. CDR1 and CDR2 from the germline V gene are MNHEY and SMNVEV (reference sequence). CDR3 residues: CATAGRDNGYTF. The CDR3 DNA sequence: TGTGCCACTGCGGGTCGGGACAATGGCTACACCTTC.

J is TRBJ1-2 and V is TRBV6-6; D remains ambiguous. Trimming cost V 4 bases and J 4 bases, with 7 bases left between them. The length of the CDR3 is 12 residues. CDR1 is MNHNY and CDR2 is SVGAGI in the germline V gene (reference sequence). CDR3 DNA: TGTGCCAGCAGTTCTGGCCCCTATGGCTACACCTTC. This sequence encodes CASSSGPYGYTF.

The chain uses TRBV7-2 and TRBJ1-5; 7 bases are shared with TRBD1. There are 16 residues in the CDR3. The J segment lost 2 bases and the V segment lost 1 base, leaving 5 bases of the junction unmatched. Germline V gene sequence: CDR1 SGHTA, CDR2 FQGNSA. CDR3 DNA sequence: TGTGCCAGCAGCTTAGGATCAGGGGGTGGCAATCAGCCCCAGCATTTT. The encoded protein is CASSLGSGGGNQPQHF.

CDR3 nucleotides: TGTGCCAGCAGTCCGCCCGGTGGCGAGCAGTACTTC. Translating it yields CASSPPGGEQYF. The chain has TRBV12-3 or TRBV12-4 and TRBJ2-7; D ambiguous. The V and J ends lost 5 bases and 6 bases respectively, with 11 bases between them. The CDR3 runs 12 residues.

The DNA for the CDR3 is TGTGCCAGCAGCCACGTGGACAGGGCTGAAGCTTTCTTT. Translating gives CASSHVDRAEAFF. The chain couples TRBV3-1 (or the pseudogene TRBV3-2) to TRBJ1-1; 8 nucleotides align to TRBD1. Trimming cost V 3 bases and J 6 bases; bases outside gene matches: 3. This CDR3 comprises 13 residues. From germline, CDR1 is LGHDT and CDR2 YNNKEL (reference sequence).

This chain connects TRBV27 to TRBJ2-7; D gene ambiguous. The CDR3 runs 15 residues. V was shortened by 3 bases and J by 5 bases, with 17 bases between the two germline ends. The germline V gene encodes CDR1 MNHEY and CDR2 SMNVEV (reference sequence). CDR3 coding DNA: TGTGCCAGCAGTTTTGATTGGGTGAAATCCCACGAGCAGTACTTC. Residues: CASSFDWVKSHEQYF.

The V and J genes are TRBV5-5 and TRBJ1-1; tentatively, D is TRBD1 (6 bases). V was pared by 0 bases and J by 8 bases, with 14 bases between. The CDR3 loop spans 14 amino acids. The V gene's germline CDR1 is SGHKS and CDR2 YYEKEE (reference sequence). The CDR3 reads CASSLVSLGGEAFF. CDR3 bases: TGTGCCAGCAGCTTGGTTTCTTTGGGGGGCGAAGCTTTCTTT.

This chain joins TRBV4-2 and TRBJ2-3; D perhaps matches TRBD1 (6 bases). The CDR3 loop spans 15 amino acids. Trimming removed 6 bases from V and 0 bases from J, with 13 bases in between. In germline, CDR1 is LGHNA, CDR2 YNFKEQ. The CDR3 nucleotides are TGTGCCAGCAGGCAATCAGGGGCTAGCACAGATACGCAGTATTTT. It encodes CASRQSGASTDTQYF.

The chain links TRBV5-1 to TRBJ1-2; possibly TRBD1 for D (6 bases). The CDR3 spans 15 residues. Germline V gene data show CDR1 as SGHRS and CDR2 as YFSETQ. Trimming pared 6 bases from V and 3 bases from J, leaving 18 bases between. CDR3 region: CASKNGRGNDYGYTF. The CDR3 DNA sequence: TGCGCCAGCAAGAATGGCAGGGGAAATGACTATGGCTACACCTTC.

The rearrangement uses TRBV27 and TRBJ1-4; D may be TRBD1 (5 bases). V was cut by 5 bases and J by 5 bases, with 15 bases left in between. CDR1 is MNHEY, CDR2 SMNVEV, per germline (reference sequence). This CDR3 has 15 residues. This chain's CDR3 is CASSPITGFNEKLFF. CDR3 DNA sequence: TGTGCCAGCAGTCCGATTACAGGCTTCAATGAAAAACTGTTTTTT.

V is TRBV19 and J is TRBJ1-2, with D uncertain. Germline lookup yields CDR1 LNHDA and CDR2 SQIVND (reference sequence). The CDR3 length is 14 residues. The V end was cut by 8 bases, the J end by 10 bases, with 23 bases between. In DNA, the CDR3 is TGTGCCAGTTCTCCGCCCGTACAACCCTCTCTCTACACCTTC. Amino acids: CASSPPVQPSLYTF.

The chain couples TRBV5-1 to TRBJ1-5; no clear D gene. The germline gives CDR1 SGHRS, CDR2 YFSETQ. The V gene lost 0 bases and the J gene lost 7 bases, with 17 bases spanning the gap. This CDR3 is 16 amino acids long. DNA for the CDR3: TGCGCCAGCAGCTTGGCGCCCGCTGGGGAGAGACAGCCCCAGCATTTT. Its translation is CASSLAPAGERQPQHF.

The genes are TRBV5-1 and TRBJ2-5, with D possibly TRBD2 on 5 matching bases. V was pared by 4 bases and J by 3 bases, with 7 bases between. The CDR3 extends over 12 amino acids. From germline, CDR1 is SGHRS and CDR2 YFSETQ. CDR3: CASSREKETQYF. CDR3 bases: TGCGCCAGCAGCAGGGAGAAAGAGACCCAGTACTTC.

The chain joins TRBV10-1 to TRBJ2-7, with TRBD1 matching 8 bases. J gave up 6 bases and V 3 bases, and 7 bases lay outside the gene matches. Germline CDR1 WNHNN, CDR2 SYGVQD (reference sequence). CDR3 length: 14 residues. This chain's CDR3 is CASSERTGGSEQYF. The CDR3 DNA is TGCGCCAGCAGTGAAAGAACAGGGGGTTCCGAGCAGTACTTC.

Here the CDR3 reads CASIPTLQSYEQYF. For the CDR3, the DNA is TGTGCCAGCATCCCCACTCTACAATCCTACGAGCAGTACTTC. The chain uses TRBV11-2 and TRBJ2-7; no definite D call. Looked up from germline, CDR1 is SGHAT and CDR2 is FQNNGV. This CDR3 is built from 14 residues. Trimming cost V 7 bases and J 1 base, with 14 bases left between them.

The V gene is TRBV29-1, the J gene TRBJ2-1, with 10 bases identical to TRBD2. V lost 8 bases, J lost 9 bases, and 16 bases stayed unmatched. Germline CDR1 SQVTM, CDR2 ANQGSEA. The CDR3 contains 15 residues. The CDR3 nucleotides are TGCAGCCCTCCCTTGGGGCTAGCGGGAGTTTGTGAGCAGTTCTTC. Translation: CSPPLGLAGVCEQFF.

The chain has TRBV7-9 and TRBJ1-1, with D maybe TRBD1 (5 bases). The CDR3 sequence is 14 residues long. The V end was cut by 3 bases, the J end by 1 base, with 9 bases between. CDR1 and CDR2 (germline): SEHNR, FQNEAQ (reference sequence). CDR3 sequence reads: CASSFLGENTEAFF. The CDR3 DNA is TGTGCCAGCAGCTTTTTGGGGGAGAACACTGAAGCTTTCTTT.